This record concerns one T cell receptor beta chain sequence. The data stem from a study of cytomegalovirus exposure and HLA in healthy donors. With 60 Vbeta and 13 Jbeta primers, the PCR was carried out. Repertoires were generated with immunoSEQ multiplex PCR, while TCRdb's copy carries only in-frame clones and drops some. The sample lists 210,000 or so clones, about three quarters occurring once. The CDR3 covers 15 residues. Germline trimming cut 2 bases from V and 5 bases from J; bases unmatched to any gene: 6. Germline V gives CDR1 MNHEY, CDR2 SMNVEV (reference sequence). This clonotype was obtained from a man in his forties or fifties in good health and CMV-seronegative. The chain uses TRBV27 and TRBJ2-1; 7 bases agree with TRBD2. Sequencing was performed on PBMCs. CDR3 DNA: TGTGCCAGCAGTTTAATCCTAACTAGCGACAATGAGCAGTTCTTC. It specifies CASSLILTSDNEQFF.